This TCR beta chain was retrieved from a study of blood T cell repertoires in COVID-19. Per the study methods: Amplification from reference gene primers served as the basis for estimated nucleated cell counts. Clones were read by immunoSEQ multiplex PCR, and TCRdb kept only the in-frame ones, dropping some. V and J calls and clone size are as listed in that table; D and trimming were resolved from the DNA. The sample includes over 65,000 clones, roughly 80% of them seen just once. J gave up 6 bases and V 4 bases, and 3 bases lay outside the gene matches. There are 12 residues in the CDR3. The germline V gene has CDR1 SQVTM and CDR2 ANQGSEA. A Seattle source enrolled patients during active infection and followed them longitudinally.

The sequenced material came from peripheral blood. This TCR was sampled from a man aged 55 to 70 with COVID-19, enrolled during active disease. The chain joins TRBV29-1 to TRBJ1-2, with 9 bases lining up with TRBD1. The CDR3 sequence is CSVGDRANGYTF. The CDR3 DNA follows: TGCAGCGTTGGGGACAGGGCTAATGGCTACACCTTC.